This T cell receptor (beta chain) is drawn from a study of T cell responses to AZD1222 COVID-19 vaccine. Whole-study results and caveats: An increase in Spike-specific TCR breadth and depth was observed after two AZD1222 doses. Clonal diversity may have been underestimated in mostly white British donors. Among vaccine-associated CD4 TCRs, coverage spanned spike, with dominance at 160-218 and 743-854. No repertoire was sampled before or during the peak T cell response, only after it.

With regard to this clone: The antigen is undetermined.

This CDR3 has 16 amino acids. CDR1 is KGHSH, CDR2 LQKENI, per germline. V shed 4 bases and J shed 3 bases, with 19 bases lying between them. The assay was immunoSEQ multiplex PCR, and TCRdb's table has in-frame clones only and misses some. Among 70,000 to 100,000 clones listed, about 94% were seen once. Sequences were derived from peripheral blood, sampled 28 days after the second AZD1222 dose. This clonotype was obtained from an adult who received the AZD1222 COVID-19 vaccine. This chain links TRBV18 with TRBJ2-7; a weak D match, TRBD1 (6 bases). CDR3 DNA: TGTGCCAGCTCACTTGGCCAGGGACCGGGACACTACGAGCAGTACTTC. Translated, it gives CASSLGQGPGHYEQYF.